What follows is one TCR beta chain and its context. The data belong to a study of blood T cell repertoires in COVID-19. Looking at the study overall: Researchers got acute and convalescent COVID-19 samples from the United States, Italy and Spain. Sources were T cells, B-cell-depleted T cells, or PBMCs; the material itself was cDNA or gDNA.

The CDR3 length is 16 residues. The V gene's germline CDR1 is SGHDT and CDR2 YYEEEE. Trimming took 4 bases from V and 4 from J, leaving 20 bases between them. Methods used by the authors: Amplifying reference gene primers gave estimates of nucleated cell counts. The data were produced by immunoSEQ multiplex PCR, yet TCRdb's version contains in-frame clones alone and is incomplete. That table furnishes V, J and clone size, whereas the DNA furnished D and trimming. The sample holds hundreds of thousands of clones, 85% to 90% seen once. The chain has TRBV5-6 and TRBJ1-2; D is possibly TRBD1 (5 bases). This TCR came from a woman in her late teens or twenties with acute or convalescent COVID-19. Sequencing was performed on peripheral blood. CDR3 in amino acids: CASSHRGGWPSYGYTF. CDR3 in DNA: TGTGCCAGCAGCCACCGGGGGGGGTGGCCCTCCTATGGCTACACCTTC.